This T cell receptor (beta chain) was recorded in a study of sequential checkpoint blockade in melanoma. V shed 6 bases and J 2 bases; nucleotides not matched to a gene: 6. CDR3 length equals 15 residues. Germline values: CDR1 SNHLY, CDR2 FYNNEI. Using immunoSEQ multiplex PCR, the repertoire was profiled, and TCRdb retains in-frame clones only, with some absent. The sample has about 5,200 clones, over 65% seen once. Noted treatment: randomized to nivolumab then ipilimumab (arm A) or the reverse (arm B). This chain joins TRBV2 and TRBJ2-7, with 11 bases identical to TRBD2. This receptor was obtained from a human donor with melanoma. The specimen was CD8+ T cells sorted from blood (inferred from file names), collected from a patient given nivolumab and ipilimumab in sequence. For the CDR3, the DNA is TGTGCCAGCAGGGAGACTAGCGGGATTACCTACGAGCAGTACTTC. Translation gives CASRETSGITYEQYF.